The entry below describes one T cell receptor beta chain. Its target is unknown. These data come from a study of shared clonotypes between healthy human individuals. This CDR3 is built from 11 residues. V lost 5 bases and J 6 bases, leaving 6 bases between the germline ends. Germline V gene lookup returns CDR1 SGHTA and CDR2 FQGNSA. Several immunoSEQ plates received, in even portions, the genomic DNA of each subset. Produced via immunoSEQ multiplex PCR; TCRdb's table is partial and in-frame only. This table holds 550,000 to 700,000 clones, 73% found once. Study-wide results and caveats: Blood was the sole source, and tissue repertoires probably differ.

Healthy HIV-negative adults with no recent acute infections or vaccinations were recruited as donors. V and J are TRBV7-2 and TRBJ2-3; D is unresolved. Sequencing used memory CD4+ T cells sorted from blood. Subset given: CD45RA-negative fraction. The receptor's source is a woman aged 25 to 39 in good health. The CDR3 loop reads CASSMGDTQYF. CDR3 nucleotides: TGTGCCAGCAGCATGGGTGATACGCAGTATTTT.